One and the same sample provided the 28 T cell receptor beta chains below, sequenced in a study of blood T cell repertoires in COVID-19. Produced via immunoSEQ multiplex PCR; TCRdb's table is partial and in-frame only. The sample has roughly 110,000 clones; more than 70% are singletons. Sequencing input: peripheral blood. These receptors originate from a woman in her 70s who had recovered from COVID-19.

The chain combines TRBV28 with TRBJ2-1; the D gene is possibly TRBD1 (6 bases). This CDR3 contains 13 residues. Germline-derived CDR1 and CDR2 are MDHEN and SYDVKM. Trimming took 7 bases from V and 8 from J, leaving 15 bases between them. The CDR3 nucleotides are TGTGCCAGCACCCCGAGGACAGTCGATGAGCAGTTCTTC. It is translated as CASTPRTVDEQFF.

This rearrangement joins TRBV2 to TRBJ1-6, with D perhaps matching TRBD1 (6 bases). Trimming stripped 6 bases from V and 8 bases from J, with 11 bases between. The length of the CDR3 is 13 residues. CDR1 and CDR2 from the germline V gene are SNHLY and FYNNEI. The CDR3 bases are TGTGCCAGCAGCCCGGACAGTTATTCACCCCTCCACTTT. This gives the protein CASSPDSYSPLHF.

The chain links TRBV5-1 to TRBJ1-2; TRBD1 aligns across 7 bases. Germline V gene sequence: CDR1 SGHRS, CDR2 YFSETQ. The ends lost 5 bases at V and 0 bases at J; junction bases unmatched: 13. The CDR3 contains 17 residues. The CDR3 protein is CASRPGTEGTANYGYTF. For the CDR3, the DNA is TGCGCCAGCAGGCCCGGGACAGAAGGCACAGCTAACTATGGCTACACCTTC.

A word on this clone: Within the sample, other DNA sequences also encode this same CDR3. V usage is TRBV30 and J usage is TRBJ1-4; D is ambiguous. The germline V gene has CDR1 GTSNPN and CDR2 SVGIG (reference sequence). The CDR3 runs to 12 residues. V dropped 1 base and J dropped 7 bases, with 7 bases sitting between them. The CDR3 bases are TGTGCCTGGAGTGGCAGAGGTGAAAAACTGTTTTTT. Encoded protein: CAWSGRGEKLFF.

The J gene is TRBJ2-7, the V gene TRBV29-1; 8 positions match TRBD2. The length of the CDR3 is 13 residues. V shed 4 bases and J 3 bases; nucleotides not matched to a gene: 5. Germline V gene lookup returns CDR1 SQVTM and CDR2 ANQGSEA. The CDR3, as DNA: TGCAGCGTTGGGGCGGGGGGCAACTACGAGCAGTACTTC. Protein: CSVGAGGNYEQYF.

The chain couples TRBV5-1 to TRBJ1-2, with 7 bases fitting TRBD1. Per germline, CDR1 SGHRS and CDR2 YFSETQ. Trimming at V came to 5 bases and at J to 3 bases, leaving 7 bases not matched to a gene. CDR3 length equals 14 residues. This CDR3 reads CASRETGNYYGYTF. CDR3 coding DNA: TGCGCCAGCAGGGAGACAGGGAACTACTATGGCTACACCTTC.

Only one count was recorded for this clone. The chain uses TRBV5-6 and TRBJ2-5, with TRBD2 matching over 10 bases. Germline V gene sequence: CDR1 SGHDT, CDR2 YYEEEE. J was trimmed by 4 bases and V by 0 bases; bases with no gene match: 9. There are 17 residues in the CDR3. CDR3 DNA: TGTGCCAGCAGCTTGGGGATTAGCGGGAGGTATGGAGAGACCCAGTACTTC. Translated: CASSLGISGRYGETQYF. The full variable domain, completed using reference TRBV5-6 and TRBJ2-5, is DAGVTQSPTHLIKTRGQQVTLRCSPKSGHDTVSWYQQALGQGPQFIFQYYEEEERQRGNFPDRFSGHQFPNYSSELNVNALLLGDSALYLCASSLGISGRYGETQYFGPGTRLLVL.

The rearrangement links TRBV11-2 to TRBJ2-3, with D perhaps matching TRBD2 (6 bases). The germline CDR1 and CDR2 sequences are SGHAT and FQNNGV. The CDR3 is 13 residues long. V lost 1 base, J lost 5 bases, and 7 bases lay in between. CDR3 DNA sequence: TGTGCCAGCAGCTTAGGGGGGGTAGATACGCAGTATTTT. This translates into CASSLGGVDTQYF.

The CDR3 protein is CASTLQGGYEQYF. CDR3 sequence (DNA): TGTGCCAGCACCCTACAGGGGGGCTACGAGCAGTACTTC. This chain links TRBV2 with TRBJ2-7; 8 bases line up with TRBD1. CDR3 length: 13 amino acids. J lost 3 bases, V lost 7 bases, and 5 bases had no gene match. The germline CDR1 and CDR2 sequences are SNHLY and FYNNEI.

V is TRBV6-5 and J is TRBJ1-6; 7 bases are shared with TRBD1. The ends lost 6 bases at V and 6 bases at J; junction bases unmatched: 8. The CDR3 is 15 residues long. Germline CDR1 MNHEY, CDR2 SVGAGI. CDR3 sequence: CASSVTGTSNSPLHF. CDR3 coding DNA: TGTGCCAGCAGCGTGACAGGGACTAGTAATTCACCCCTCCACTTT.

This sequence joins TRBV28 and TRBJ2-7; 11 nucleotides line up with TRBD1. CDR1 and CDR2 (germline): MDHEN, SYDVKM. J gave up 6 bases and V 4 bases, and 5 bases lay outside the gene matches. CDR3 size: 14 residues. Here the CDR3 reads CASSSPGTGGEQYF. Written as DNA, the CDR3 is TGTGCCAGCAGTTCCCCCGGGACAGGGGGCGAGCAGTACTTC. Full variable domain (rest looked up from reference TRBV28 and TRBJ2-7): DVKVTQSSRYLVKRTGEKVFLECVQDMDHENMFWYRQDPGLGLRLIYFSYDVKMKEKGDIPEGYSVSREKKERFSLILESASTNQTSMYLCASSSPGTGGEQYFGPGTRLTVT.

This chain uses TRBV9 with TRBJ2-1; possibly TRBD2 for D (6 bases). The CDR3 has 13 amino acids. Trimming took 3 bases from V and 6 from J, leaving 10 bases between them. Germline CDR1 is SGDLS and CDR2 is YYNGEE. CDR3 region: CASSGVGLNEQFF. Written as DNA, the CDR3 is TGTGCCAGCAGCGGGGTGGGACTCAATGAGCAGTTCTTC.

V gene TRBV12-3 or TRBV12-4 combines with J gene TRBJ2-7, with 11 bases aligning to TRBD1. This CDR3 is 13 amino acids long. The V segment lost 4 bases and the J segment 4 bases; nucleotides outside the gene matches: 0. The CDR3 here is CASSWDRGYEQYF. CDR3 nucleotide sequence: TGTGCCAGCAGTTGGGACAGGGGGTACGAGCAGTACTTC.

This rearrangement joins TRBV11-1 to TRBJ2-3; 7 bases are shared with TRBD1. CDR3 length equals 17 residues. Per the germline V gene, CDR1 is SGHAT and CDR2 is FQDESV (reference sequence). Losses at the gene ends were 0 bases for V and 1 base for J; bases not matched to a gene: 7. The CDR3 DNA reads TGTGCCAGCAGCTTAGCCCACAGGGGCTGGGGCACAGATACGCAGTATTTT. This codes for CASSLAHRGWGTDTQYF.

V is TRBV4-3 and J is TRBJ2-7, with 10 positions matching TRBD2. Trimming removed 1 base from V and 0 bases from J; junction bases left unmatched: 3. The germline CDR1 and CDR2 sequences are LGHNA and YSLEER. The CDR3 sequence is 16 residues long. CDR3 amino acids: CASSQGASGSSYEQYF. CDR3 coding DNA: TGCGCCAGCAGCCAAGGGGCTAGCGGGAGCTCCTACGAGCAGTACTTC.

The V gene is TRBV5-1, the J gene TRBJ1-4; 8 bases line up with TRBD1. The CDR3 is made up of 15 amino acids. Germline V gene data show CDR1 as SGHRS and CDR2 as YFSETQ. The junction had 4 bases not matched to a gene; V was cut back by 0 bases and J by 6 bases. The CDR3 sequence: CASSLGTGRDEKLFF. CDR3 sequence (DNA): TGCGCCAGCAGCTTGGGGACAGGGAGGGATGAAAAACTGTTTTTT.

This chain uses TRBV19 with TRBJ2-5; D ambiguous. This CDR3 is 13 amino acids long. CDR1 is LNHDA and CDR2 is SQIVND in the germline V gene (reference sequence). Between the trimmed V and J ends, which lost 2 bases and 0 bases, there was a span of 4 bases. In DNA form, the CDR3 reads TGTGCCAGTAGTATATCCTACCAAGAGACCCAGTACTTC. Its protein product is CASSISYQETQYF.

This rearrangement joins TRBV7-2 to TRBJ2-5; 14 bases agree with TRBD2. V lost 5 bases, J lost 2 bases, and 4 bases stayed unmatched. Germline values: CDR1 SGHTA, CDR2 FQGNSA. This CDR3 has 16 residues. The CDR3 coding sequence is TGTGCCAGCAGCAGAGGGACTAGCGGGGGACAAGAGACCCAGTACTTC. Its protein product is CASSRGTSGGQETQYF. The variable domain in full, completed from reference TRBV7-2 and TRBJ2-5, reads GAGVSQSPSNKVTEKGKDVELRCDPISGHTALYWYRQSLGQGLEFLIYFQGNSAPDKSGLPSDRFSAERTGGSVSTLTIQRTQQEDSAVYLCASSRGTSGGQETQYFGPGTRLLVL.

The chain has TRBV9 and TRBJ2-1; 7 nucleotides agree with TRBD2. Germline loops: CDR1 SGDLS, CDR2 YYNGEE. J gave up 3 bases and V 2 bases, and 8 bases lay outside the gene matches. The CDR3 length is 16 residues. CDR3 sequence: CASSVRLATFYNEQFF. In DNA, the CDR3 is TGTGCCAGCAGCGTCCGACTAGCCACCTTCTACAATGAGCAGTTCTTC.

This chain connects TRBV7-3 to TRBJ2-3, with D tentatively TRBD1 (7 bases). The V gene lost 4 bases and the J gene lost 4 bases, with 15 bases spanning the gap. The CDR3 totals 15 residues. The germline gives CDR1 SGHTA, CDR2 FQGTGA. CDR3 in amino acids: CASSSQGGTSDTQYF. The CDR3 DNA is TGTGCCAGCAGCTCGCAGGGGGGAACATCAGATACGCAGTATTTT.

The gene calls are TRBV5-4 and TRBJ2-2; 11 bases fit TRBD2. This CDR3 region has 15 residues. Germline V lookup: CDR1 SGHNT, CDR2 YYREEE (reference sequence). Trimming removed 5 bases from V and 2 bases from J; junction bases left unmatched: 2. CDR3 DNA sequence: TGTGCCAGCAGGGGGACTAGCGGCAACACCGGGGAGCTGTTTTTT. Amino acid sequence: CASRGTSGNTGELFF.

This clone was found a few times. The chain joins TRBV21-1 to TRBJ2-1; the tabulated D call, TRBD2, remains unverified against the DNA. TRBV21-1 corresponds to a pseudogene. This CDR3 comprises 17 residues. CDR3 protein: CASSKAASGRGYNEQFF. The CDR3 DNA follows: TGTGCCAGCAGCAAAGCCGCTAGCGGGAGAGGCTACAATGAGCAGTTCTTC.

This clone was counted once. Germline and junction disagree at one end, which may indicate a read error. This sequence joins TRBV3-1 (or the pseudogene TRBV3-2) and TRBJ2-7, with a tentative D call TRBD1 (6 bases). The CDR3 loop spans 12 amino acids. Germline values: CDR1 LGHDT, CDR2 YNNKEL (reference sequence). The CDR3 DNA sequence: TGTGCCAGCAGCCGCGAACCCAGGACAGTAAACTTC. Protein product: CASSREPRTVNF.

The chain is built from TRBV11-2 and TRBJ1-2; the match to TRBD1 covers 9 bases. V shed 1 base and J 4 bases; nucleotides not matched to a gene: 13. This CDR3 region has 18 residues. Germline CDR1 and CDR2: SGHAT and FQNNGV. CDR3 sequence: CASSLAGHRGRGVYGYTF. The CDR3 region has the DNA TGTGCCAGCAGCTTAGCGGGCCACAGGGGGCGCGGGGTCTATGGCTACACCTTC.

The sample holds a few counts of this clone. V is TRBV27 and J is TRBJ2-7; the D gene is possibly TRBD2 (6 bases). Per germline, CDR1 MNHEY and CDR2 SMNVEV (reference sequence). The CDR3 consists of 18 residues. With 3 bases removed from V and 6 bases from J, the gap between germline ends came to 27 bases. CDR3: CASSLARVPGVGGSEQYF. CDR3 DNA: TGTGCCAGCAGTTTGGCCAGGGTCCCGGGGGTAGGTGGGTCCGAGCAGTACTTC.

This chain joins TRBV24-1 and TRBJ2-1; 11 bases are shared with TRBD2. Losses at the gene ends were 5 bases for V and 1 base for J; bases not matched to a gene: 6. There are 17 residues in the CDR3. Per the germline V gene, CDR1 is KGHDR and CDR2 is SFDVKD. The CDR3 nucleotides are TGTGCCACCAGTGGAGGACTAGCGGGCCGTTCCTACAATGAGCAGTTCTTC. Protein sequence: CATSGGLAGRSYNEQFF.

V and J are TRBV7-3 and TRBJ2-7, with D possibly matching TRBD2 (5 bases). The CDR3 has 13 residues. From germline, CDR1 is SGHTA and CDR2 FQGTGA. V lost 5 bases to trimming and J lost 3 bases, with 11 bases between them. CDR3 sequence (DNA): TGTGCCAGCAGCGGCGGACTTGGCTACGAGCAGTACTTC. It yields the protein CASSGGLGYEQYF.

This chain joins TRBV7-2 and TRBJ2-4, with 7 bases lining up with TRBD1. With V trimmed by 6 bases and J by 7 bases, 9 bases remained unmatched. The CDR3 is made up of 14 amino acids. Germline CDR1 reads SGHTA; CDR2 reads FQGNSA. The CDR3 spells CASRAPQGTNIQYF. The CDR3 DNA sequence: TGTGCCAGCAGGGCCCCACAGGGGACGAACATTCAGTACTTC. Full variable domain (remainder filled in from reference TRBV7-2 and TRBJ2-4): GAGVSQSPSNKVTEKGKDVELRCDPISGHTALYWYRQSLGQGLEFLIYFQGNSAPDKSGLPSDRFSAERTGGSVSTLTIQRTQQEDSAVYLCASRAPQGTNIQYFGAGTRLSVL.